These 20 T cell receptor beta chains were all obtained from the same sample, sequenced in a study of control samples from healthy donors and cancer patients. TCRdb's copy holds only in-frame clones and misses some; the assay was immunoSEQ multiplex PCR. The sample has about 88,000 clones, approximately 95% seen once; the top ten hold 8%. The sequenced sample was blood. All receptors derive from a man between 18 and 35 years old in good health.

The gene calls are TRBV7-8 and TRBJ1-3; D possibly corresponds to TRBD1 (5 bases). The CDR3 extends over 17 amino acids. V dropped 5 bases and J dropped 0 bases, with 17 bases sitting between them. Germline V gene sequence: CDR1 SGHVS, CDR2 FQNEAQ. DNA for the CDR3: TGTGCCAGCAGCCGAAAAGGGACGTCGAGCTCTGGAAACACCATATATTTT. Amino acids: CASSRKGTSSSGNTIYF.

The chain links TRBV7-9 to TRBJ2-1; TRBD2 matches at 9 bases. The germline V gene encodes CDR1 SEHNR and CDR2 FQNEAQ (reference sequence). The CDR3 is 13 amino acids. The V segment lost 5 bases and the J segment 15 bases; nucleotides outside the gene matches: 11. In DNA, the CDR3 is TGTGCCAGCAGCGACCAACTAGCGGGTAATCGGTTCTTC. This encodes CASSDQLAGNRFF.

The chain links TRBV4-3 to TRBJ1-4; possibly TRBD1 for D (5 bases). The CDR3 runs to 15 residues. Germline V lookup: CDR1 LGHNA, CDR2 YSLEER. V lost 3 bases and J 6 bases, leaving 14 bases between the germline ends. CDR3 in amino acids: CASSQSGGRDEKLFF. The CDR3 DNA sequence: TGCGCCAGCAGCCAGAGCGGGGGTAGGGATGAAAAACTGTTTTTT.

The chain recombines TRBV30 with TRBJ1-4; D ambiguous. CDR1 GTSNPN and CDR2 SVGIG come from the germline V gene (reference sequence). Trimming left V 0 bases short and J 10 bases short, with 18 bases between. The CDR3 extends over 15 amino acids. This CDR3 reads CAWSVRWGEVRKLFF. Written as DNA, the CDR3 is TGTGCCTGGAGTGTACGGTGGGGAGAAGTGAGAAAACTGTTTTTT.

This chain uses TRBV13 with TRBJ1-2; D not certain. Germline CDR1 reads PRHDT; CDR2 reads FYEKMQ (reference sequence). The CDR3 sequence is 15 residues long. Trimming left V 0 bases short and J 4 bases short, with 12 bases between. Here the CDR3 DNA reads TGTGCCAGCAGCTTAGGCCTTGGGCGGAGCTATGGCTACACCTTC. This codes for CASSLGLGRSYGYTF.

J is TRBJ1-5 and V is TRBV27; 9 nucleotides align to TRBD1. This CDR3 contains 15 residues. Trimming cost V 5 bases and J 6 bases; bases outside gene matches: 8. In germline, CDR1 is MNHEY, CDR2 SMNVEV (reference sequence). For the CDR3, the DNA is TGTGCCAGCAGTACAAACAGGGGGCAGAGTCAGCCCCAGCATTTT. Amino acids: CASSTNRGQSQPQHF.

This chain connects TRBV2 to TRBJ2-6; D remains ambiguous. The V gene's germline CDR1 is SNHLY and CDR2 FYNNEI. The CDR3 contains 17 residues. V was pared by 7 bases and J by 1 base, with 17 bases between. DNA for the CDR3: TGTGCCAGCACTCGTCGGGTGGGTGGATCTGGGGCCAACGTCCTGACTTTC. It encodes CASTRRVGGSGANVLTF.

The chain joins TRBV18 to TRBJ1-4; D gene ambiguous. Germline CDR1 is KGHSH and CDR2 is LQKENI. The CDR3 consists of 13 residues. The V gene lost 3 bases and the J gene lost 8 bases, with 10 bases spanning the gap. CDR3 DNA: TGTGCCAGCTCACCGGCAGGTGGCGAAAAACTGTTTTTT. Protein product: CASSPAGGEKLFF.

This sequence joins TRBV6-5 and TRBJ1-1; D is uncertain. The CDR3 length is 13 residues. The V end lost 6 bases, the J end lost 5 bases, and 13 bases lay between the germline ends. Per the germline V gene, CDR1 is MNHEY and CDR2 is SVGAGI. CDR3 in DNA: TGTGCCAGCAGCCCCTTTCTGGGGACTGAAGCTTTCTTT. It encodes CASSPFLGTEAFF.

The V and J genes are TRBV21-1 and TRBJ1-2. TRBV21-1 is noted as a pseudogene. This CDR3 contains 15 residues. The CDR3 bases are TGTGCCAGCAGCAAAAAGCGCAGAACTAACTATGGCTACACCTTC. This codes for CASSKKRRTNYGYTF.

The chain has TRBV7-9 and TRBJ2-1; TRBD2 matches at 10 bases. The germline V gene encodes CDR1 SEHNR and CDR2 FQNEAQ (reference sequence). The CDR3 is made up of 16 amino acids. The V segment lost 5 bases and the J segment 4 bases; nucleotides outside the gene matches: 8. CDR3 nucleotide sequence: TGTGCCAGCAGCGAGACTAGCGGGTTCTCGTACAATGAGCAGTTCTTC. Protein product: CASSETSGFSYNEQFF.

The chain couples TRBV6-2 or TRBV6-3 to TRBJ2-7; D is possibly TRBD1 (6 bases). V shed 5 bases and J shed 2 bases, with 13 bases lying between them. Germline V CDR1 and CDR2: MNHEY, SVGEGT. CDR3 length: 14 residues. This CDR3 is CASSHQGLAYEQYF. As DNA, the CDR3 is TGTGCCAGCAGTCACCAGGGGCTTGCCTACGAGCAGTACTTC.

The V call is TRBV2, the J call TRBJ1-1, with D possibly TRBD1 on 5 matching bases. Trimming removed 4 bases at V and 4 bases at J, with 10 bases between. The CDR3 covers 13 residues. Germline CDR1 is SNHLY and CDR2 is FYNNEI. In DNA form, the CDR3 reads TGTGCCAGCAGTGGTGGGGGGGGCACTGAAGCTTTCTTT. This translates into CASSGGGGTEAFF.

The rearrangement links TRBV24-1 to TRBJ2-1, with D unresolved. The CDR3 spans 13 residues. Germline V gene data show CDR1 as KGHDR and CDR2 as SFDVKD. The ends were cut back, 4 bases at V and 0 bases at J, with 3 bases in the middle. CDR3 amino acids: CATSETSYNEQFF. In DNA, the CDR3 is TGTGCCACCAGTGAGACCTCCTACAATGAGCAGTTCTTC.

The V gene is TRBV7-9, the J gene TRBJ1-2, with D unresolved. Per the germline V gene, CDR1 is SEHNR and CDR2 is FQNEAQ (reference sequence). With 5 bases removed from V and 5 bases from J, the gap between germline ends came to 15 bases. The CDR3 covers 14 residues. The CDR3 bases are TGTGCCAGCAGCGGGCTCGCGCGAGAATATGGCTACACCTTC. As protein: CASSGLAREYGYTF.

This sequence joins TRBV4-3 and TRBJ2-7, with a possible D match to TRBD2 (6 bases). V was trimmed by 0 bases and J by 3 bases, leaving 12 bases between them. Germline values: CDR1 LGHNA, CDR2 YSLEER. The CDR3 loop spans 15 amino acids. DNA of the CDR3: TGCGCCAGCAGCCAAGACCGAACCGGGGGCTACGAGCAGTACTTC. This encodes CASSQDRTGGYEQYF.

The chain employs TRBV27 and TRBJ2-1; the match to TRBD1 covers 8 bases. Losses at the gene ends were 10 bases for V and 6 bases for J; bases not matched to a gene: 8. Germline V lookup: CDR1 MNHEY, CDR2 SMNVEV (reference sequence). The CDR3 loop spans 13 amino acids. CDR3 loop: CAIGQGGPNEQFF. The DNA for the CDR3 is TGTGCCATCGGACAGGGAGGTCCCAATGAGCAGTTCTTC.

CDR3 amino acids: CASTPLPGENIQYF. CDR3 bases: TGTGCCAGCACCCCACTGCCTGGGGAAAACATTCAGTACTTC. The chain has TRBV27 and TRBJ2-4; D is uncertain. Looked up from germline, CDR1 is MNHEY and CDR2 is SMNVEV (reference sequence). V shed 7 bases and J shed 5 bases, with 15 bases lying between them. The CDR3 has 14 amino acids.

This chain uses TRBV9 with TRBJ2-7; D gene unclear. Germline V lookup: CDR1 SGDLS, CDR2 YYNGEE. The CDR3 extends over 12 amino acids. V gave up 0 bases and J gave up 4 bases, with 5 bases separating them. The CDR3 protein is CASSVAGYEQYF. The CDR3 DNA follows: TGTGCCAGCAGCGTAGCCGGATACGAGCAGTACTTC.

This sequence joins TRBV18 and TRBJ1-1, with 7 nucleotides matching TRBD1. CDR1 and CDR2 (germline): KGHSH, LQKENI. Trimming took 4 bases from V and 1 from J; bases not matched to a gene: 3. CDR3 length: 14 amino acids. CDR3 region: CASSLGTANTEAFF. The CDR3 DNA reads as TGTGCCAGCTCACTCGGGACAGCGAACACTGAAGCTTTCTTT.